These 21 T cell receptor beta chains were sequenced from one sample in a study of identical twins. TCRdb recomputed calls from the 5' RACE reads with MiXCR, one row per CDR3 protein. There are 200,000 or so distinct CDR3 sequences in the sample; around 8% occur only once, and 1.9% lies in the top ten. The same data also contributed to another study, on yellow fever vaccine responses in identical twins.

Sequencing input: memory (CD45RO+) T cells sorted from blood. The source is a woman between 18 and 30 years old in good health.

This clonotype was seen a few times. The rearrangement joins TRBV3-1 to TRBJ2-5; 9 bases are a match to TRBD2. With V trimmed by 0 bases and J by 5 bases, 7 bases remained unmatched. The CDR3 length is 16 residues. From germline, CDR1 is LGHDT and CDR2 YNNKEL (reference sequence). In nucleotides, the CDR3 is TGTGCCAGCAGCCAAGATCTGCCCAGCGGGGGGGAGACCCAGTACTTC. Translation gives CASSQDLPSGGETQYF.

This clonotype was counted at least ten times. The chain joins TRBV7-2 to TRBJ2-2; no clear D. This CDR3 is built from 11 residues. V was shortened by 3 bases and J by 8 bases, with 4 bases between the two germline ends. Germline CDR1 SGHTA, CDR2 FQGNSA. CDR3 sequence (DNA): TGTGCCAGCAGCTTGTATGGGGAGCTGTTTTTT. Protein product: CASSLYGELFF.

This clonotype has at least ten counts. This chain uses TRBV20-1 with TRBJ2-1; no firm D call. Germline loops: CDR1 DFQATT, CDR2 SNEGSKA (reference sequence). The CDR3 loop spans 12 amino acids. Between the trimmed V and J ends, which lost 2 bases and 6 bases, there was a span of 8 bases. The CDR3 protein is CSARPGPNEQFF. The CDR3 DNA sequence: TGCAGTGCTAGACCAGGACCCAATGAGCAGTTCTTC.

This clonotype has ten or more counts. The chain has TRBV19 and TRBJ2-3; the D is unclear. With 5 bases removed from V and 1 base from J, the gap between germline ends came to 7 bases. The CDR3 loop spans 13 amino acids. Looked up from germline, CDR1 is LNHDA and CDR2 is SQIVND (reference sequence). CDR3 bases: TGTGCCAGTAGTCCCCTAGGCACAGATACGCAGTATTTT. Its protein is CASSPLGTDTQYF.

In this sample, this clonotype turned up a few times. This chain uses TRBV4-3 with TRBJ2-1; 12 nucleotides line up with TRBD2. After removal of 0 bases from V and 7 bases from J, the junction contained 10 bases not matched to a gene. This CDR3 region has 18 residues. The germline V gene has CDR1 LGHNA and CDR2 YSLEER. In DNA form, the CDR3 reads TGCGCCAGCAGCCAAGAGGGCCCTAGCGGGAGGGGAAAGAATGAGCAGTTCTTC. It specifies CASSQEGPSGRGKNEQFF.

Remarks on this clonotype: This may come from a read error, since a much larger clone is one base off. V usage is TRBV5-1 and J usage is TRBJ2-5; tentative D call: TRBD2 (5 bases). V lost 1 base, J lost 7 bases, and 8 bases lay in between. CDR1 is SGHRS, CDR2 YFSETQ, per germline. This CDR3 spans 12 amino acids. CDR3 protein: CASSLQAGTQYF. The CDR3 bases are TGCGCCAGCAGCTTGCAGGCGGGGACCCAGTACTTC. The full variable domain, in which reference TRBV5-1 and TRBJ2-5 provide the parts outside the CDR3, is KAGVTQTPRYLIKTRGQQVTLSCSPISGHRSVSWYQQTPGQGLQFLFEYFSETQRNKGNFPGRFSGRQFSNSRSEMNVSTLELGDSALYLCASSLQAGTQYFGPGTRLLVL.

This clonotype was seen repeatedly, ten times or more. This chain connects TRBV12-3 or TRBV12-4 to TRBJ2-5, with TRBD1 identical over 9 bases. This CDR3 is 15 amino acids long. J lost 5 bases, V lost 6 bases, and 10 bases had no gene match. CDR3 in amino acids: CASSPGTGLGETQYF. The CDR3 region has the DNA TGTGCCAGCAGCCCTGGGACAGGGCTTGGGGAGACCCAGTACTTC.

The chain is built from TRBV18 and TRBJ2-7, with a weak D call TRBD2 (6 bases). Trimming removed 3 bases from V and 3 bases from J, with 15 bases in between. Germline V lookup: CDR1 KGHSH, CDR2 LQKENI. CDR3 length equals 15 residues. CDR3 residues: CASSPDVFGGYEQYF. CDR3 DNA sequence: TGTGCCAGCTCACCCGACGTGTTCGGGGGCTACGAGCAGTACTTC.

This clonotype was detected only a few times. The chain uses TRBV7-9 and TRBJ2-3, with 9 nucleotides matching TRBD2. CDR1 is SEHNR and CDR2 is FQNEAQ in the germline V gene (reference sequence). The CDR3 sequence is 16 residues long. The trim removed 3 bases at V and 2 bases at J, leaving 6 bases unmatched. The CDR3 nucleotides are TGTGCCAGCAGCTTCGGTAGCGGGAGTTACACAGATACGCAGTATTTT. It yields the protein CASSFGSGSYTDTQYF.

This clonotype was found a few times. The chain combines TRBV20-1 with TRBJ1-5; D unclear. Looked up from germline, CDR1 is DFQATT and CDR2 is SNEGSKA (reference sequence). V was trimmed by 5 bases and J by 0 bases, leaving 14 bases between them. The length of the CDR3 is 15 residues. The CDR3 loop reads CSAADIANSNQPQHF. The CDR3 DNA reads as TGCAGTGCTGCCGACATTGCCAATAGCAATCAGCCCCAGCATTTT.

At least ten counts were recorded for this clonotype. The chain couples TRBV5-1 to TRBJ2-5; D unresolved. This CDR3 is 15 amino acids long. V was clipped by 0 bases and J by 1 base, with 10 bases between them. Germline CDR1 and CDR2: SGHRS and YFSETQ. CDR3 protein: CASSLGSLSQETQYF. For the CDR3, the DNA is TGCGCCAGCAGCTTGGGGTCGCTCAGCCAAGAGACCCAGTACTTC.

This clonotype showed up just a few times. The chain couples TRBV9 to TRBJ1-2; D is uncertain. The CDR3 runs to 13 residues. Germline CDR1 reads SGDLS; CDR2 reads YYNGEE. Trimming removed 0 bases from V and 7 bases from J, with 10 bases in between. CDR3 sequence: CASSVAPETGYTF. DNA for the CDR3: TGTGCCAGCAGCGTAGCTCCAGAGACTGGCTACACCTTC.

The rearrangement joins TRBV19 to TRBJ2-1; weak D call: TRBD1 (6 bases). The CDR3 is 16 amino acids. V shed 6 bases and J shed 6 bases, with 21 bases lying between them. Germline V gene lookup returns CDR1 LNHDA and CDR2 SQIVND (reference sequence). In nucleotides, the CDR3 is TGTGCCAGTAGGGTTAGTGTTTTGGGGGCTGGCAATGAGCAGTTCTTC. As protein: CASRVSVLGAGNEQFF.

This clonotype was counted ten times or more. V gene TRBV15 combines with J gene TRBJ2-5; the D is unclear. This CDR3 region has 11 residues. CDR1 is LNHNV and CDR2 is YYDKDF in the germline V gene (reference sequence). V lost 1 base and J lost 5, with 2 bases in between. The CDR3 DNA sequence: TGTGCCACCAGCAGAGGGGAGACCCAGTACTTC. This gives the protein CATSRGETQYF.

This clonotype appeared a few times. CDR3 sequence (DNA): TGCAGTGCTAGTGTCTCTCAGGGAGTCCACGAGCAGTACTTC. This sequence encodes CSASVSQGVHEQYF. The rearrangement uses TRBV20-1 and TRBJ2-7; D is possibly TRBD1 or TRBD2 (5 bases each). The V and J ends lost 3 bases and 5 bases respectively, with 17 bases between them. CDR3 length: 14 amino acids. CDR1 and CDR2 (germline): DFQATT, SNEGSKA (reference sequence).

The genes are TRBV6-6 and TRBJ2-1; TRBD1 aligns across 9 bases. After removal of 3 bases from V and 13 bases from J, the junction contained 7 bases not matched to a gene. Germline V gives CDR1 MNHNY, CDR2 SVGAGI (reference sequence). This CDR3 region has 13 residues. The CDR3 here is CASSYIRDRDQFF. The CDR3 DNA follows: TGTGCCAGCAGTTATATACGGGACAGGGACCAGTTCTTC.

The CDR3 protein is CASSPAPGGNEQYF. The DNA of the CDR3 is TGTGCCAGCAGCCCGGCCCCAGGGGGCAACGAGCAGTACTTC. V and J are TRBV7-6 and TRBJ2-7, with TRBD1 identical over 8 bases. CDR3 length: 14 amino acids. The V and J ends lost 5 bases and 5 bases, in that order; junction bases with no gene match: 8. The germline V gene has CDR1 SGHVS and CDR2 FNYEAQ.

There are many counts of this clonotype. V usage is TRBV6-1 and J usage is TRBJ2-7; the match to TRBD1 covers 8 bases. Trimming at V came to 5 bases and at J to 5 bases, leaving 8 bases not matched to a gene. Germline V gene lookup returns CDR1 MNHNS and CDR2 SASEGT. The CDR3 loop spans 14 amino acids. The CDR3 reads CASSMTGESHEQYF. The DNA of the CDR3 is TGTGCCAGCAGTATGACAGGGGAATCGCACGAGCAGTACTTC.

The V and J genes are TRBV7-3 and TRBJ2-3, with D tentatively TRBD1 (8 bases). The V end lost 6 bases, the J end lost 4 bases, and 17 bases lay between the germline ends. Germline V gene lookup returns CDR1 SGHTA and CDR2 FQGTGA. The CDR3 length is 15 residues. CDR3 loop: CASSPQGAGADTQYF. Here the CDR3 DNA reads TGTGCCAGCAGTCCTCAGGGGGCGGGGGCAGATACGCAGTATTTT.

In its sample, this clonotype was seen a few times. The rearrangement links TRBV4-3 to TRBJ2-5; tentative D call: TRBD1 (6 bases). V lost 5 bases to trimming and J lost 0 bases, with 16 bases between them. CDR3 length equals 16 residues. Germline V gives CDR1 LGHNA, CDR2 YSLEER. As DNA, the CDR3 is TGCGCCAGCAGCAAGCACCCGGGACAAAACCAAGAGACCCAGTACTTC. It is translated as CASSKHPGQNQETQYF.

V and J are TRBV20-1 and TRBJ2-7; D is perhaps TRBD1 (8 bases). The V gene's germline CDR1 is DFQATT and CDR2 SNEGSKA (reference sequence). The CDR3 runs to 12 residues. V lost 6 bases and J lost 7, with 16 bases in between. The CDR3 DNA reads TGCAGTGCAAGGACAGGGAGGGGAGAGCAGTACTTC. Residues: CSARTGRGEQYF.